A selection of T cell receptor beta chains follows, all from one sample in a study of T-cell memory formation after mild COVID-19. TCRdb re-called the 5' RACE reads with MiXCR, one entry per CDR3 protein. The sample lists under 450,000 distinct CDR3 sequences, approximately 15% occurring once. Sequenced sample: PBMCs or a T cell subset sorted from them (not recorded which). These receptors all come from a man aged 18 to 35 who had mild COVID-19 (a few samples of this study predate the infection). Cell type and time point are not known. The CDR3 runs from the conserved cysteine through the conserved F or W. A D gene is named only where the DNA matches it firmly. The size of a clone is reported for some rows only, either as once, few or many, or as a class for expanded clones.

D | size | J | V | CDR3 | DNA
- | - | TRBJ2-5 | TRBV11-2 | CASSPLADQETQYF | TGTGCCAGCAGCCCCCTCGCGGATCAAGAGACCCAGTACTTC
- | - | TRBJ1-6 | TRBV3-1 | CASSQRRGIDNSPLHF | TGTGCCAGCAGCCAACGTCGGGGCATCGACAATTCACCCCTCCACTTT
- | - | TRBJ2-5 | TRBV7-6 | CASSLDPLGGETQYF | TGTGCCAGCAGCTTGGACCCTCTTGGGGGGGAGACCCAGTACTTC
- | few | TRBJ1-2 | TRBV5-4 | CASSLAGEGGYTF | TGTGCCAGCAGCTTGGCTGGGGAGGGTGGCTACACCTTC
TRBD1 | - | TRBJ1-2 | TRBV5-3 | CARIVGQEVRGYTF | TGTGCCAGAATCGTTGGACAGGAAGTAAGGGGCTACACCTTC
- | - | TRBJ1-5 | TRBV15 | CATSGGGVGQPQHF | TGTGCCACCAGCGGAGGAGGGGTGGGACAGCCCCAGCATTTT
TRBD1 | few | TRBJ1-5 | TRBV19 | CASSGPGQAPRQPQHF | TGTGCCAGTAGTGGGCCGGGACAGGCCCCACGGCAGCCCCAGCATTTT
- | - | TRBJ2-2 | TRBV4-2 | CASSQEVPGGGAGELFF | TGTGCCAGCAGCCAAGAGGTCCCTGGGGGGGGCGCCGGGGAGCTGTTTTTT
TRBD1 | - | TRBJ2-7 | TRBV27 | CASSLRDREPFGEQYF | TGTGCCAGCAGTTTAAGGGACAGAGAGCCTTTCGGCGAGCAGTACTTC
- | few | TRBJ2-3 | TRBV4-2 | CASSFQSGISTDTQYF | TGTGCCAGCAGCTTTCAAAGCGGTATTAGCACAGATACGCAGTATTTT
- | few | TRBJ1-4 | TRBV6-5 | CASSDGGRQEKLFF | TGTGCCAGCAGCGACGGGGGGCGTCAGGAAAAACTGTTTTTT
- | - | TRBJ2-2 | TRBV11-2 | CASSFAGTRGGELFF | TGTGCCAGCAGCTTTGCCGGGACAAGGGGCGGGGAGCTGTTTTTT
TRBD1 | - | TRBJ2-7 | TRBV18 | CASSPQGAGEQYF | TGTGCCAGCTCACCGCAGGGGGCTGGTGAGCAGTACTTC
- | few | TRBJ2-5 | TRBV7-9 | CASRPGPQETQYF | TGTGCCAGCAGACCGGGACCCCAAGAGACCCAGTACTTC
- | few | TRBJ1-5 | TRBV6-5 | CASSKDSIITPQHF | TGTGCCAGCAGTAAGGACAGTATCATTACGCCCCAGCATTTT
- | many | TRBJ2-3 | TRBV7-2 | CASSLEEGVAEPTDTQYF | TGTGCCAGCAGCTTAGAGGAGGGGGTAGCGGAGCCCACAGATACGCAGTATTTT
- | many | TRBJ2-3 | TRBV11-3 | CASSPGTRHGTQYF | TGTGCCAGCAGCCCTGGGACCCGCCACGGGACGCAGTATTTT
- | few | TRBJ1-1 | TRBV6-2/TRBV6-3 | CASSSPTQTGEAFF | TGTGCCAGCTCCTCCCCTACACAGACCGGAGAAGCTTTCTTT
- | many | TRBJ1-1 | TRBV5-1 | CASSAGENTEAFF | TGCGCCAGCAGCGCAGGCGAGAACACTGAAGCTTTCTTT
TRBD2 | many | TRBJ2-3 | TRBV12-3/TRBV12-4 | CASDKRGGLPDTQYF | TGTGCCAGCGATAAGCGGGGGGGCCTCCCAGATACGCAGTATTTT
TRBD1 | few | TRBJ2-7 | TRBV6-2/TRBV6-3 | CASSTPLRGLYEQYF | TGTGCCAGCAGTACCCCCCTCAGGGGGCTCTACGAGCAGTACTTC
TRBD1 | - | TRBJ2-7 | TRBV27 | CASSFPGTGAYEQYF | TGTGCCAGCAGTTTCCCAGGGACAGGGGCCTACGAGCAGTACTTC
TRBD2 | - | TRBJ2-1 | TRBV20-1 | CSATPVTSGGTNEQFF | TGCAGTGCCACCCCCGTTACTAGCGGGGGGACAAATGAGCAGTTCTTC
TRBD2 | many | TRBJ2-3 | TRBV11-2 | CASSFRLSPGLAESTDTQYF | TGTGCCAGCAGCTTCCGCCTTTCACCGGGACTAGCGGAGAGCACAGATACGCAGTATTTT
- | - | TRBJ2-7 | TRBV5-1 | CASSPGDIGYEQYF | TGCGCCAGCAGCCCAGGGGACATCGGCTACGAGCAGTACTTC
- | - | TRBJ2-3 | TRBV5-1 | CASSLDQGGYTQYF | TGCGCCAGCAGCTTGGACCAGGGGGGGTATACGCAGTATTTT
- | many | TRBJ2-1 | TRBV11-1 | CASSSDLNNEQFF | TGTGCCAGCAGCTCGGACCTTAACAATGAGCAGTTCTTC
- | few | TRBJ1-4 | TRBV5-6 | CASSLVSIPEKLFF | TGTGCCAGCAGCTTGGTTTCGATTCCTGAAAAACTGTTTTTT
- | few | TRBJ1-4 | TRBV4-1 | CASTGSNEKLFF | TGCGCCAGCACAGGAAGTAATGAAAAACTGTTTTTT
- | few | TRBJ2-3 | TRBV25-1 | CAVAPIAGTQYF | TGTGCCGTTGCCCCGATTGCTGGTACGCAGTATTTT
- | many | TRBJ1-6 | TRBV13 | CASSFRRRTHNSPLHF | TGTGCCAGCAGCTTCCGGAGGAGAACACATAATTCACCCCTCCACTTT
- | few | TRBJ2-1 | TRBV18 | CASSPGPGGEQFF | TGTGCCAGCTCACCCGGGCCCGGGGGTGAGCAGTTCTTC
TRBD1 | - | TRBJ2-3 | TRBV7-2 | CASSLSGGTQYF | TGTGCCAGCAGCCTCTCAGGGGGTACGCAGTATTTT
- | few | TRBJ1-2 | TRBV12-3/TRBV12-4 | CASSFAPNYGYTF | TGTGCCAGCAGTTTTGCACCTAACTATGGCTACACCTTC
- | many | TRBJ2-3 | TRBV5-1 | CASSLAATTDTQYF | TGCGCCAGCAGCTTGGCCGCGACTACAGATACGCAGTATTTT
TRBD1 | - | TRBJ1-2 | TRBV7-3 | CASSFVPGQGKHNYGYTF | TGTGCCAGCAGCTTCGTCCCGGGACAGGGAAAACATAACTATGGCTACACCTTC
- | few | TRBJ1-2 | TRBV29-1 | CSATTGVGYTF | TGCAGCGCGACCACCGGGGTAGGCTACACCTTC
- | many | TRBJ1-5 | TRBV4-3 | CASSPVTTDQPQHF | TGCGCCAGCAGCCCGGTGACAACCGATCAGCCCCAGCATTTT
- | - | TRBJ1-1 | TRBV10-2 | CASQRWEGGNTEAFF | TGCGCCAGCCAACGATGGGAGGGCGGGAACACTGAAGCTTTCTTT
- | - | TRBJ1-2 | TRBV7-3 | CASSPFGALVGYTF | TGTGCCAGCAGCCCTTTTGGGGCATTAGTAGGCTACACCTTC
- | - | TRBJ2-3 | TRBV30 | CAWSAGDTQYF | TGTGCCTGGAGTGCGGGAGATACGCAGTATTTT
TRBD1 | few | TRBJ2-2 | TRBV5-7 | CASSWGILDRVEAGELFF | TGTGCCAGCAGCTGGGGAATATTGGACAGGGTAGAAGCCGGGGAGCTGTTTTTT
- | few | TRBJ2-7 | TRBV6-2/TRBV6-3 | CASSYNRGRAYEQYF | TGTGCCAGCAGTTACAACAGAGGTAGAGCCTACGAGCAGTACTTC
- | few | TRBJ2-5 | TRBV5-1 | CASSPGGMSGAGETQYF | TGCGCCAGCAGCCCGGGGGGTATGTCAGGGGCCGGAGAGACCCAGTACTTC
- | - | TRBJ2-5 | TRBV12-3/TRBV12-4 | CASSLLQGETQYF | TGTGCCAGCAGTTTGTTACAGGGAGAGACCCAGTACTTC
TRBD1 | few | TRBJ1-2 | TRBV9 | CASSVAETGVYGYTF | TGTGCCAGCAGCGTAGCGGAGACAGGGGTTTATGGCTACACCTTC
TRBD1 | few | TRBJ1-4 | TRBV10-3 | CAISPQGAGTNEKLFF | TGTGCCATCAGTCCGCAGGGGGCAGGAACTAATGAAAAACTGTTTTTT
- | once | TRBJ2-3 | TRBV2 | CASTRDSTDTQYF | TGTGCCAGTACCCGGGACAGCACAGATACGCAGTATTTT
- | few | TRBJ1-1 | TRBV5-1 | CASSSSGPIMNTEAFF | TGCGCCAGCAGCTCCTCAGGGCCCATCATGAACACTGAAGCTTTCTTT
- | few | TRBJ2-5 | TRBV7-2 | CASSRAGHQETQYF | TGTGCCAGCAGTCGGGCTGGCCACCAAGAGACCCAGTACTTC
- | - | TRBJ1-4 | TRBV9 | CASSAMDGEYEKLFF | TGTGCCAGCAGCGCCATGGACGGGGAGTATGAAAAACTGTTTTTT